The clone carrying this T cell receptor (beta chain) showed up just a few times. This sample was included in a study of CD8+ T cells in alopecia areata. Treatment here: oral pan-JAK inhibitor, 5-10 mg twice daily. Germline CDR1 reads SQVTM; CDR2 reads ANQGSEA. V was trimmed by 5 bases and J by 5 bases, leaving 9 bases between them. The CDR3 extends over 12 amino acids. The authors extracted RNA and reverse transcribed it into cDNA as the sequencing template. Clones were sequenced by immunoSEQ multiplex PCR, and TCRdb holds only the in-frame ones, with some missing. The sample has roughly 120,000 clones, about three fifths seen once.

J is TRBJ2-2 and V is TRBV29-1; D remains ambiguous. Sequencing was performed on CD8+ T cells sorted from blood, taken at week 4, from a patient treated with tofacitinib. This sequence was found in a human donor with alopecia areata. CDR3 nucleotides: TGCAGCGTTTTCCCGAGGACCGGGGAGCTGTTTTTT. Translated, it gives CSVFPRTGELFF.